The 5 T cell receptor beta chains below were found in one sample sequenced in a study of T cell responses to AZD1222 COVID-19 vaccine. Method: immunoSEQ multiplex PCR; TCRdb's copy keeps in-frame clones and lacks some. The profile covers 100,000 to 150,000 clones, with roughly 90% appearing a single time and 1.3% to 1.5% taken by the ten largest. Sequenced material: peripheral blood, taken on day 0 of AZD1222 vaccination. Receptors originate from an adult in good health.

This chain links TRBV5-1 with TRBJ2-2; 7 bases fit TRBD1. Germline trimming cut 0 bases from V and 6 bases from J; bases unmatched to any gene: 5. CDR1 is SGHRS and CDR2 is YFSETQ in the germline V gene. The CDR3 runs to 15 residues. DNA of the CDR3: TGCGCCAGCAGCTTGGGTACAGGGGCAGCCGGGGAGCTGTTTTTT. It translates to CASSLGTGAAGELFF.

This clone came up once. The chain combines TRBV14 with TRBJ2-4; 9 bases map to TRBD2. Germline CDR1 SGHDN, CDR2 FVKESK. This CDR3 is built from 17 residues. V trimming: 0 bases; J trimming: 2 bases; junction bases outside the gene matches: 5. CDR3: CASSQDEAGGPKNIQYF. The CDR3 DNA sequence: TGTGCCAGCAGCCAAGATGAGGCGGGGGGGCCCAAAAACATTCAGTACTTC.

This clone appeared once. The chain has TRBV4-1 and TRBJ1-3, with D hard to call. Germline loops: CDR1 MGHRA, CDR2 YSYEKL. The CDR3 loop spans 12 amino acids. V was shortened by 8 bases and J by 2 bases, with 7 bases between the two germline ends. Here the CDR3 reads CASSVAGNTIYF. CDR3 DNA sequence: TGCGCCAGCTCGGTTGCTGGAAACACCATATATTTT.

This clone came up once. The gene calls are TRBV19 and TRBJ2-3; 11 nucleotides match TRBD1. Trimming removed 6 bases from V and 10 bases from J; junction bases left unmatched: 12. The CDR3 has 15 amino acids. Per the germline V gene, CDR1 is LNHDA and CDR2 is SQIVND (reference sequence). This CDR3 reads CASSRTDRGRGSQYF. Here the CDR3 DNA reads TGTGCCAGTAGCCGCACGGACAGGGGGCGCGGGTCGCAGTATTTT. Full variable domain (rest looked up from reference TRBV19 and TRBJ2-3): DGGITQSPKYLFRKEGQNVTLSCEQNLNHDAMYWYRQDPGQGLRLIYYSQIVNDFQKGDIAEGYSVSREKKESFPLTVTSAQKNPTAFYLCASSRTDRGRGSQYFGPGTRLTVL.

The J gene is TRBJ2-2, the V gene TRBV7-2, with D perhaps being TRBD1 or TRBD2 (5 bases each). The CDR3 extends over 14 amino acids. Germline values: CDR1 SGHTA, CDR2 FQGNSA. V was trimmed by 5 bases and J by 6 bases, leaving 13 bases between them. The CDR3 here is CASSIGPGPGELFF. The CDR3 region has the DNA TGTGCCAGCAGCATAGGCCCGGGACCCGGGGAGCTGTTTTTT.